This T cell receptor beta chain emerged from a study of memory CD4+ T cells and cytomegalovirus serostatus. Looking at the study overall: Healthy Belgian adult donors included fewer than 10 CMV-positive and around 25 CMV-negative people.

Single viable CD3+CD4+CD8-CD45RO+ cells were sorted as the memory CD4+ T cells. Measured with immunoSEQ multiplex PCR; TCRdb has only the in-frame clones, and not every one. The data show roughly 76,000 clones, 75% to 85% seen once. The table lists this clone with a few counts. With V trimmed by 8 bases and J by 7 bases, 8 bases remained unmatched. The germline V gene has CDR1 LNHDA and CDR2 SQIVND (reference sequence). This CDR3 is 13 amino acids long. The sample comprised memory CD4+ T cells from blood. V and J are TRBV19 and TRBJ1-5, with 7 positions matching TRBD1. This clonotype originated in an adult in good health and CMV-seropositive. The CDR3 loop is CASDDRVDQPQHF. CDR3 in DNA: TGTGCCAGTGACGACAGGGTGGACCAGCCCCAGCATTTT.